This T cell receptor beta chain is drawn from a study of T cell repertoires in cytomegalovirus infection. Study information: CMV epitopes, recently identified HLA-C-restricted and well-studied HLA-B-restricted, were used. Public TCR beta signatures were indicative of both CMV infection and a matching HLA type. Regarding the study as a whole: In two of eight donors, the top clonotype was HLA-C-restricted CMV-specific. The cumulative frequency of public TCR beta families distinguished individuals who carried CMV together with the relevant HLA.

TCRdb independently ran MiXCR on the reads; one entry per CDR3 protein. The sample yields hundreds of thousands of distinct CDR3 sequences, 30% to 35% seen once. This clonotype was observed a few times. The antigen is not known. Trimming removed 3 bases from V and 0 bases from J; junction bases left unmatched: 10. The length of the CDR3 is 19 residues. Germline CDR1 reads MNHNS; CDR2 reads SASEGT. This sequence joins TRBV6-1 and TRBJ1-4, with 10 bases matching TRBD1. This specimen consisted of cultured PBMCs, obtained from culture after CMV antigen stimulation. This receptor was identified in a human donor in good health (CMV status not recorded). Some clones in this sample may be carry-over from other donors' samples. The CDR3: CASSERRGTGVSTNEKLFF. In nucleotides, the CDR3 is TGTGCCAGCAGTGAGAGGCGGGGGACAGGGGTCTCAACTAATGAAAAACTGTTTTTT.